This T cell receptor (beta chain) was profiled in a study of shared clonotypes between healthy human individuals. Deep-level assay runs were performed. In the sorted-subset replicate PCRs, 150 to 250 ng DNA, tens of thousands of T cell genomes, was used. Only in-frame clones appear in the TCRdb table, and some are missing; sequencing was by immunoSEQ multiplex PCR. This table holds 2 million to 2.5 million clones, approximately 95% found once. Trimming cost V 3 bases and J 6 bases, with 17 bases left between them. The CDR3 is made up of 15 amino acids. Per the germline V gene, CDR1 is LGHNA and CDR2 is YSLEER. A word on this clone: Its target is unknown.

Findings and limits, study-wide: Clonotypes shared by all four sorted-subset donors had higher generation probabilities than non-shared clonotypes.

The source is a man aged 18 to 29 in good health. The sample comprised naive CD4+ T cells sorted from blood. Described subset: CD45RA+ positively selected. V is TRBV4-3 and J is TRBJ1-2; a weak D match, TRBD1 (5 bases). CDR3: CASSQWPGQGDGYTF. The CDR3, as DNA: TGCGCCAGCAGCCAGTGGCCGGGTCAGGGAGATGGCTACACCTTC.